This entry lists 9 T cell receptor beta chains sequenced from one sample in a study of beta chain features in type 1 diabetes. The whole isolated RNA underwent reverse transcription, so sequencing captured expressed TCRB transcripts. Profiled with immunoSEQ multiplex PCR; TCRdb holds only in-frame clones, not every one. This sample has about 640,000 clones, with roughly 12% found just once. What these receptors recognize is not known. Study outcomes and limitations: In every one of the four CD4+ subsets, TCRB CDR3s were moderately but significantly shorter in Type 1 diabetes patients.

Sequenced material: naive CD4+ T cells from blood. The receptors come from a man between 25 and 39 years old with type 1 diabetes.

This clone appeared a few times. The genes are TRBV6-5 and TRBJ2-6, with D perhaps assigned TRBD1 or TRBD2 (5 bases each). The CDR3 is 15 residues long. V dropped 6 bases and J dropped 12 bases, with 21 bases sitting between them. Germline-derived CDR1 and CDR2 are MNHEY and SVGAGI. CDR3 loop: CASSWERGPILVLTF. CDR3 nucleotide sequence: TGTGCCAGCAGCTGGGAGAGGGGTCCTATTCTCGTCCTGACTTTC.

This clone was detected only a few times. The chain joins TRBV10-3 to TRBJ2-7; 9 bases fit TRBD2. The CDR3 covers 14 residues. Looked up from germline, CDR1 is ENHRY and CDR2 is SYGVKD. J was trimmed by 1 base and V by 7 bases; bases with no gene match: 5. Here the CDR3 reads CAIKSGGSSYEQYF. Here the CDR3 DNA reads TGTGCCATCAAGAGCGGGGGGTCATCCTACGAGCAGTACTTC.

V gene TRBV7-2 combines with J gene TRBJ2-7; 8 nucleotides agree with TRBD1. CDR1 SGHTA and CDR2 FQGNSA come from the germline V gene. The V and J ends lost 4 bases and 7 bases, in that order; junction bases with no gene match: 6. The CDR3 is 13 residues long. The CDR3 nucleotides read TGTGCCAGCAGCTCGACAGGGGAGCGTGAGCAGTACTTC. Its protein product is CASSSTGEREQYF.

This clone was observed a few times. This chain links TRBV25-1 with TRBJ1-2; a possible D gene is TRBD1 (6 bases). V lost 4 bases, J lost 2 bases, and 8 bases lay in between. The CDR3 is made up of 13 amino acids. Germline assignment: CDR1 MGHDK and CDR2 SYGVNS. The CDR3 DNA reads as TGTGCCAGCAGTGCGGGACAAAACTATGGCTACACCTTC. This encodes CASSAGQNYGYTF.

V is TRBV7-2 and J is TRBJ1-3; D gene ambiguous. V was cut by 1 base and J by 0 bases, with 10 bases left in between. CDR3 length: 16 residues. Germline V gene data show CDR1 as SGHTA and CDR2 as FQGNSA. The CDR3 sequence: CASSLVRANSGNTIYF. DNA for the CDR3: TGTGCCAGCAGCTTAGTGAGGGCCAACTCTGGAAACACCATATATTTT.

V usage is TRBV7-9 and J usage is TRBJ2-1; D remains unclear. Per germline, CDR1 SEHNR and CDR2 FQNEAQ (reference sequence). The V and J ends lost 5 bases and 5 bases respectively, with 7 bases between them. This CDR3 region has 12 residues. The CDR3 bases are TGTGCCAGCAGCAAGACGGACAATGAGCAGTTCTTC. It specifies CASSKTDNEQFF.

The chain is built from TRBV9 and TRBJ1-6, with 10 bases aligning to TRBD1. This CDR3 spans 14 amino acids. Per the germline V gene, CDR1 is SGDLS and CDR2 is YYNGEE. Trimming took 3 bases from V and 7 from J; bases not matched to a gene: 1. The DNA of the CDR3 is TGTGCCAGCAGCGAGACAGGGGGCAATTCACCCCTCCACTTT. This translates into CASSETGGNSPLHF.

This clone was seen a few times. The chain employs TRBV29-1 and TRBJ2-7; D uncertain. V was clipped by 6 bases and J by 1 base, with 16 bases between them. Germline-derived CDR1 and CDR2 are SQVTM and ANQGSEA. The CDR3 is 14 amino acids. In DNA, the CDR3 is TGCAGCGTGAAAGGGCAGCCCTGGTCCTACGAGCAGTACTTC. As protein: CSVKGQPWSYEQYF.

The gene calls are TRBV25-1 and TRBJ2-1; D is unresolved. V shed 2 bases and J shed 4 bases, with 6 bases lying between them. This CDR3 spans 13 amino acids. The germline gives CDR1 MGHDK, CDR2 SYGVNS. The CDR3 spells CASSEGTYNEQFF. The CDR3 DNA follows: TGTGCCAGCAGTGAAGGCACGTACAATGAGCAGTTCTTC.